This T cell receptor beta chain was observed in a study of tumor and adjacent non-tumor tissue in lung cancer. Study-level information: Patients were aged roughly 31 to 76, 10 men and about five women, stage I to III. Each sample yielded millions of productive TCRbeta reads on average.

No cell sorting was done before RNA was extracted from the tissue. The CDR3 is 15 residues long. The germline gives CDR1 SGHRS, CDR2 YFSETQ. Comments on this clonotype: The antigen is unknown. Its ends do not fully match the called genes, so a read error is possible.

Study findings and constraints: Top 100 clones took a larger repertoire share in normal lung. Tumor tissue had significantly higher TCR diversity than normal lung.

Three rounds of nested PCR, following a modified ARM-PCR protocol, produced the TCRbeta library. Each CDR3 protein gets one entry after TCRdb re-called the multiplex PCR reads with MiXCR. The table shows 89,000 or so distinct CDR3 sequences, with around 65% occurring only once. The chain uses TRBV5-1 and TRBJ2-1; 10 nucleotides line up with TRBD2. The origin of this receptor is a man aged 70-80 years with non-small cell lung cancer. The sample was lung tumor tissue. CDR3 sequence reads: CASSSTSGVYNEHFF. CDR3 coding DNA: TGCGCCAGCAGCTCTACTAGCGGGGTATACAATGAGCACTTCTTC.